Detailed here is one TCR beta chain. The antigen is not known. This entry belongs to a study of cytomegalovirus exposure and HLA in healthy donors. Study-wide findings and caveats: Most of the CMV-associated TCR beta chains (in a later analysis) appeared to be HLA-restricted. In all likelihood, a cluster of highly shared sequence variants was a sequencing artifact.

13 Jbeta primers and 60 Vbeta primers were used for the PCR. Libraries were prepared by immunoSEQ multiplex PCR; TCRdb keeps only in-frame clonotypes and omits some of them. Here the sample spans some 160,000 clones, 73% being singletons. The CDR3 length is 17 residues. Germline CDR1 SGHRS, CDR2 YFSETQ. V was cut by 0 bases and J by 4 bases, with 16 bases left in between. Specimen: PBMCs. This receptor was identified in a young woman in good health and CMV-seropositive. The gene calls are TRBV5-1 and TRBJ2-2, with D tentatively TRBD1 (5 bases). CDR3 residues: CASSLGGRGAITGELFF. For the CDR3, the DNA is TGCGCCAGCAGCTTGGGTGGTAGGGGCGCTATCACCGGGGAGCTGTTTTTT.